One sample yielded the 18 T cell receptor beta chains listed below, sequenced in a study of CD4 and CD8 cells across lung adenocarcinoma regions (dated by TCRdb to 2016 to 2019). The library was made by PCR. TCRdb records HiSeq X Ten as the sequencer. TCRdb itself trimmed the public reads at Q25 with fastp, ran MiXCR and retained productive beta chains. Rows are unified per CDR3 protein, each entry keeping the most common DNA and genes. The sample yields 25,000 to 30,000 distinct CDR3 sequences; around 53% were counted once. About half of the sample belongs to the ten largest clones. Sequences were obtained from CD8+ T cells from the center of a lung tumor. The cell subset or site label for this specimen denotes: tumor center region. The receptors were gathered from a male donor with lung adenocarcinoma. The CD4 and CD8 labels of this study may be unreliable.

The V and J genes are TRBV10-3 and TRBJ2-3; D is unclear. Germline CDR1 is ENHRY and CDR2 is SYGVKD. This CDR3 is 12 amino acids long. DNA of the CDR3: TGTGCGGGGAAGGGCGCCACAGATATTCAGTATTTT. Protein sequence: CAGKGATDIQYF.

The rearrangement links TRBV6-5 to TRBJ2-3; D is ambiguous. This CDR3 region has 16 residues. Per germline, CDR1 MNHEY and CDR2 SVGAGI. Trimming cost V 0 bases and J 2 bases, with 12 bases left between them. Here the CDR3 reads CASSYSSPRNTDTQYF. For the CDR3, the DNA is TGTGCCAGCAGTTACTCGTCACCACGAAACACAGATACGCAGTATTTT.

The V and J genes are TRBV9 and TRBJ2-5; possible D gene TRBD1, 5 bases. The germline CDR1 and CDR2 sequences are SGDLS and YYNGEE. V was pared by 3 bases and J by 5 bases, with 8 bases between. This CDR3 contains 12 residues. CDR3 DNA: TGTGCCAGCAGCGCAGGGTTTGAGACCCAGTACTTC. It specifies CASSAGFETQYF.

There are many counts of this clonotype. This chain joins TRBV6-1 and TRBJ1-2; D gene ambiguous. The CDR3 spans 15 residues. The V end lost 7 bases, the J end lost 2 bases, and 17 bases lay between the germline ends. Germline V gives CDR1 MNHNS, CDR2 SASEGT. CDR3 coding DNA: TGTGCCAGCACCAGTCTCGCGGGTTCGAACTATGGCTACACCTTC. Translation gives CASTSLAGSNYGYTF.

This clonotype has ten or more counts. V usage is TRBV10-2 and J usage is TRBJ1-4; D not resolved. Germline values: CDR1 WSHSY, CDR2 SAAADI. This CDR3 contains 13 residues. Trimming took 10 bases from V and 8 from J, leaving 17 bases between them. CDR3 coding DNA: TGCGCCACCACTCCCTGGACCCAAGAAAAACTGTTTTTT. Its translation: CATTPWTQEKLFF.

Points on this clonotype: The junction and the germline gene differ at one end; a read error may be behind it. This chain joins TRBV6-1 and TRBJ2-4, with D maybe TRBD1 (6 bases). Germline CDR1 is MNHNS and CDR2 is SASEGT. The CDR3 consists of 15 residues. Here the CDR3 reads CAARDAVWDKDIQYF. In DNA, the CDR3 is TGTGCCGCGAGGGACGCGGTCTGGGACAAAGACATCCAGTACTTC.

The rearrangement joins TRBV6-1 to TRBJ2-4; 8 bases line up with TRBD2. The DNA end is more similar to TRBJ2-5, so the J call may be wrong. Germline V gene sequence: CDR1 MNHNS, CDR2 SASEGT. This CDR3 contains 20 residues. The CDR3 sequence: CASSGTRGDRGGRDQETQYF. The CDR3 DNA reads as TGTGCCAGCAGTGGGACCCGAGGGGACCGGGGGGGTCGAGACCAAGAGACCCAGTACTTC.

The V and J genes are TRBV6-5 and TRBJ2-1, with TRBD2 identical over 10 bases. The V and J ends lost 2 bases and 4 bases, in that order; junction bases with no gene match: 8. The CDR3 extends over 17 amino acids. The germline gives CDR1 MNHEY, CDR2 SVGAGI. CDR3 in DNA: TGTGCCAGCAGTTACAGAGCGGGGGGGTCTATGTACAATGAGCAGTTCTTC. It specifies CASSYRAGGSMYNEQFF.

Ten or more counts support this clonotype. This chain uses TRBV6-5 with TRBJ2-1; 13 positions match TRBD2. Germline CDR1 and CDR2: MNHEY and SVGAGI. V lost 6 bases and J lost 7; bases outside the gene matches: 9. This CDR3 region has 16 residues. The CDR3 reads CASSATSGRAWNEQFF. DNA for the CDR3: TGTGCCAGCAGCGCTACTAGCGGGAGGGCCTGGAATGAGCAGTTCTTC.

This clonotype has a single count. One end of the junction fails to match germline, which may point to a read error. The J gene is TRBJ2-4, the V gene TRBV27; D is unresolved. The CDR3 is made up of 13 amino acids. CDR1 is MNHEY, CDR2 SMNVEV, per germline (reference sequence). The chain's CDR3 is CATGVYTTDIQYF. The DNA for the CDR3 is TGCGCCACCGGTGTGTACACCACAGACATTCAGTACTTC.

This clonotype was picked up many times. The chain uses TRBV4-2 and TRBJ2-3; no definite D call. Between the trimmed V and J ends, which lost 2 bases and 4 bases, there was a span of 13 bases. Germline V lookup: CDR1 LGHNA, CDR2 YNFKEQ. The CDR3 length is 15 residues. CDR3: CASSQPNYGPDTQYF. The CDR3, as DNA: TGTGCCAGCAGCCAACCAAACTACGGACCAGATACGCAGTATTTT.

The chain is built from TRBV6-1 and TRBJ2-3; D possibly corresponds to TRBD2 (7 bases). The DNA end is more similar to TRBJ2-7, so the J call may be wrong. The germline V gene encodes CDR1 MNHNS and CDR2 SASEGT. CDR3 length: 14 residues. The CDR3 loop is CASRGGGEQDTQYF. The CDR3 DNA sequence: TGTGCCAGCAGAGGGGGGGGAGAGCAAGATACGCAGTACTTC.

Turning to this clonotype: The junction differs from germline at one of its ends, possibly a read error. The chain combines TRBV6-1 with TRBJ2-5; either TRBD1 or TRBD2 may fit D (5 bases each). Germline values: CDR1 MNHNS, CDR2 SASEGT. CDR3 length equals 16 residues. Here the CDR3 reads CASREAGTGDQETQYF. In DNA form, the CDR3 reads TGTGCCAGCAGGGAAGCCGGGACCGGGGACCAAGAGACCCAGTACTTT.

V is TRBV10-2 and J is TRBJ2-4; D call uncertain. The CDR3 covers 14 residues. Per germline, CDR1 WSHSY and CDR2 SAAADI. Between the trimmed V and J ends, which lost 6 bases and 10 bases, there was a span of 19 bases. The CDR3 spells CASSVLCAQEIQYF. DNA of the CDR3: TGCGCCAGCAGCGTGTTGTGTGCCCAAGAGATTCAGTACTTC.

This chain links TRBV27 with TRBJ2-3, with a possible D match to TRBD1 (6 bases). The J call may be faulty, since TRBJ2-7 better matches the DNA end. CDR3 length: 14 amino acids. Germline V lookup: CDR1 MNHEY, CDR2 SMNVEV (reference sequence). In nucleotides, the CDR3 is TGTGCGGGCAGTGGGGGCCGTGGCAAAGAGACGCAGTACTTC. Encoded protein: CAGSGGRGKETQYF.

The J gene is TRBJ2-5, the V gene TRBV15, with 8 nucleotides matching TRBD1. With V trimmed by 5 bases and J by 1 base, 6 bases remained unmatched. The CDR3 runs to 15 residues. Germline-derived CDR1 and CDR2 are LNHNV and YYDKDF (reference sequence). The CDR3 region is CATSFWTGPQETQYF. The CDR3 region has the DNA TGTGCCACCAGCTTCTGGACAGGGCCCCAAGAGACCCAGTACTTC.

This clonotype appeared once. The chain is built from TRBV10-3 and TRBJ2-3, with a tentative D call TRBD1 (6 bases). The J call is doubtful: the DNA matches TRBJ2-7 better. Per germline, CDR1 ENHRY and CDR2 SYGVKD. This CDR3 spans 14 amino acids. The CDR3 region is CAGAASGDQDTQYF. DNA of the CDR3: TGTGCGGGGGCCGCGAGCGGTGACCAAGATACGCAGTACTTC.

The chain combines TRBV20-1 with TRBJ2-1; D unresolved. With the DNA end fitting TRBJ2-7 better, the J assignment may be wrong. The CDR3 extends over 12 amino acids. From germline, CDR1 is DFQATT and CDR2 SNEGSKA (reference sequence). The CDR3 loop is CSARDGPDEQYF. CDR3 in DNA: TGCAGTGCTAGAGATGGACCCGACGAGCAGTACTTC.